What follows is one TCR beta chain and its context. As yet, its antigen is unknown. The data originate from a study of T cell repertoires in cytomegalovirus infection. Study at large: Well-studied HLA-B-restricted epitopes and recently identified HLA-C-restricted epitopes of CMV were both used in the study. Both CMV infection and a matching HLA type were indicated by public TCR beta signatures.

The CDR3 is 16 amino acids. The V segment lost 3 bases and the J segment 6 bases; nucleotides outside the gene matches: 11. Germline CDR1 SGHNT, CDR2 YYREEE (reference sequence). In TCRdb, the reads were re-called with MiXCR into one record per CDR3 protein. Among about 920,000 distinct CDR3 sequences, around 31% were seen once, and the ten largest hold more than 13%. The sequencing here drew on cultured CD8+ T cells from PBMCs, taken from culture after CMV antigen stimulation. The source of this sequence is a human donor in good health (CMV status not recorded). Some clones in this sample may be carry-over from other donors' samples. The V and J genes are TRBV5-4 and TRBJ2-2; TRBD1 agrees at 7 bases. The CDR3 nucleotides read TGTGCCAGCAGCTCACACAGGGGAGAGGTTCCCGGGGAGCTGTTTTTT. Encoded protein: CASSSHRGEVPGELFF.